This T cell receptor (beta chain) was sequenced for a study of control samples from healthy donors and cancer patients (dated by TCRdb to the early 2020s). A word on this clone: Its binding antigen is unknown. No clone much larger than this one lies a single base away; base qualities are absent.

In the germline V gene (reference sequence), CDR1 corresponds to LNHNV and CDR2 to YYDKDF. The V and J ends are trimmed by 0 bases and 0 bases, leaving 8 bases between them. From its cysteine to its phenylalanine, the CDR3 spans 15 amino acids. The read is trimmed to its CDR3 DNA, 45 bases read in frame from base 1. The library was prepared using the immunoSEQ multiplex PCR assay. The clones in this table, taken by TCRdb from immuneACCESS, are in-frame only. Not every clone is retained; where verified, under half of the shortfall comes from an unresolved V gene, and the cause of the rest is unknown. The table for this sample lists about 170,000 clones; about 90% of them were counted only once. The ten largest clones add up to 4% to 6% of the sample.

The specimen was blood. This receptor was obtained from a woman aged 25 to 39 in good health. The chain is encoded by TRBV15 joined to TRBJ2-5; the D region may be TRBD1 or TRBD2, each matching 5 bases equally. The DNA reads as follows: TGTGCCACCAGCAGAGAGGGGGAGAACCAAGAGACCCAGTACTTC. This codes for CATSREGENQETQYF.